The 27 T cell receptor beta chains below come from one sample, sequenced in a study of blood T cell repertoires in COVID-19 (TCRdb year 2020). The library was generated by the immunoSEQ multiplex PCR assay. TCRdb holds this immuneACCESS table with in-frame rearrangements only. Some clones are missing; in checked studies, unresolved V genes explain under half, and the rest has no known cause. A total of 45,000 to 50,000 clones appear in this sample, roughly 85% of them only once. Jointly, the top ten make up approximately 32% of the sample. The sequenced sample consisted of peripheral blood. The receptor source for this set is a woman older than 75 with COVID-19, enrolled during active disease.

This rearrangement joins TRBV19 to TRBJ2-3; TRBD1 matches at 9 bases. The germline V gene has CDR1 LNHDA and CDR2 SQIVND (reference sequence). This CDR3 is 20 amino acids long. Trimming cost V 4 bases and J 2 bases; bases outside gene matches: 19. CDR3 region: CASSTSTGGFPGGATDTQYF. The CDR3 nucleotides are TGTGCCAGTAGTACTTCGACAGGGGGTTTTCCGGGAGGAGCCACAGATACGCAGTATTTT.

V is TRBV12-5 and J is TRBJ1-3; D is possibly TRBD1 (5 bases). The germline V and J ends were trimmed by 1 base and 3 bases, with 16 bases remaining between them. CDR3 length equals 17 residues. CDR1 is LGHNT, CDR2 FRNRAP, per germline. The DNA for the CDR3 is TGTGCTAGTGGTTTGGACCCCGGGGGGGTCTTTGGAAACACCATATATTTT. Translation gives CASGLDPGGVFGNTIYF.

The genes are TRBV6-1 and TRBJ2-1; 10 bases agree with TRBD2. Unmatched junction bases numbered 6, after V lost 3 bases and J lost 4 bases. The CDR3 loop spans 16 amino acids. Looked up from germline, CDR1 is MNHNS and CDR2 is SASEGT. For the CDR3, the DNA is TGTGCCAGCAGTGATAGAGCGGGGGGGTCTTACAATGAGCAGTTCTTC. This translates into CASSDRAGGSYNEQFF.

The chain carries TRBV18 and TRBJ2-7, with 11 bases matching TRBD1. V was pared by 4 bases and J by 3 bases, with 2 bases of the junction left unmatched. Germline V gene lookup returns CDR1 KGHSH and CDR2 LQKENI. The CDR3 contains 14 residues. CDR3 sequence reads: CASSQGTGGYEQYF. The CDR3 DNA follows: TGTGCCAGCTCACAGGGGACAGGGGGCTACGAGCAGTACTTC.

This clone has a handful of counts. The gene calls are TRBV4-1 and TRBJ2-5; TRBD2 is a possible D gene (5 bases). There are 14 residues in the CDR3. Germline V gene lookup returns CDR1 MGHRA and CDR2 YSYEKL. V was cut by 1 base and J by 5 bases, with 11 bases left in between. CDR3 sequence: CASSQGEWPETQYF. The CDR3 coding sequence is TGCGCCAGCAGCCAAGGGGAGTGGCCGGAGACCCAGTACTTC.

The table lists this clone with a few counts. V gene TRBV2 combines with J gene TRBJ2-7; 7 bases fit TRBD1. The V and J ends lost 6 bases and 4 bases, in that order; junction bases with no gene match: 12. CDR1 SNHLY and CDR2 FYNNEI come from the germline V gene. This CDR3 comprises 15 residues. CDR3 protein: CASRSGQYQIYEQYF. The CDR3 DNA reads TGTGCCAGCAGGTCGGGACAGTACCAAATTTACGAGCAGTACTTC.

The rearrangement joins TRBV7-2 to TRBJ1-2; 11 bases are shared with TRBD1. CDR3 length equals 16 residues. CDR1 and CDR2 from the germline V gene are SGHTA and FQGNSA. Trimming removed 0 bases from V and 7 bases from J; junction bases left unmatched: 7. This CDR3 is CASSLALRTGGSGYTF. The CDR3, as DNA: TGTGCCAGCAGCTTAGCACTAAGGACAGGGGGCTCTGGCTACACCTTC.

The chain links TRBV6-2 or TRBV6-3 to TRBJ2-1, with 8 bases aligning to TRBD2. The ends lost 1 base at V and 0 bases at J; junction bases unmatched: 5. This CDR3 is built from 17 residues. Germline V gene sequence: CDR1 MNHEY, CDR2 SVGEGT. This chain's CDR3 is CASSYWERGNSYNEQFF. The CDR3 coding sequence is TGTGCCAGCAGTTACTGGGAGCGGGGGAACTCCTACAATGAGCAGTTCTTC.

This clone came up once. The V and J genes are TRBV24-1 and TRBJ2-3; 8 positions agree with TRBD1. This CDR3 contains 17 residues. CDR1 and CDR2 (germline): KGHDR, SFDVKD. The V gene end was trimmed by 0 bases and the J gene end by 6 bases; junction bases not matched to a gene: 10. The CDR3 reads CATSDLNPRTGKDTQYF. The CDR3 nucleotides read TGTGCCACCAGTGATTTGAACCCCCGGACAGGGAAGGATACGCAGTATTTT.

The gene calls are TRBV2 and TRBJ1-5; D possibly corresponds to TRBD1 (5 bases). Trimming shortened V by 8 bases and J by 4 bases, and 15 bases separated the two germline ends. Germline CDR1 SNHLY, CDR2 FYNNEI. This CDR3 contains 14 residues. CDR3 in amino acids: CASLGLTENQPQHF. As DNA, the CDR3 is TGTGCCAGCTTGGGTTTGACAGAAAATCAGCCCCAGCATTTT.

The V gene is TRBV9, the J gene TRBJ2-5; 9 nucleotides agree with TRBD2. Germline CDR1 and CDR2: SGDLS and YYNGEE. Unmatched junction bases numbered 6, after V lost 4 bases and J lost 8 bases. The CDR3 contains 13 residues. Here the CDR3 DNA reads TGTGCCAGCAGCCCGAGACTAGCGGATACCCAGTACTTC. Its translation is CASSPRLADTQYF. The full variable domain, completed using reference TRBV9 and TRBJ2-5, is DSGVTQTPKHLITATGQRVTLRCSPRSGDLSVYWYQQSLDQGLQFLIQYYNGEERAKGNILERFSAQQFPDLHSELNLSSLELGDSALYFCASSPRLADTQYFGPGTRLLVL.

The chain employs TRBV19 and TRBJ2-1, with D uncertain. Between the trimmed V and J ends, which lost 4 bases and 0 bases, there was a span of 4 bases. The CDR3 spans 13 residues. Germline-derived CDR1 and CDR2 are LNHDA and SQIVND (reference sequence). CDR3 coding DNA: TGTGCCAGTAGTAGGAGCTCCTACAATGAGCAGTTCTTC. Encoded protein: CASSRSSYNEQFF.

This sequence joins TRBV25-1 and TRBJ1-6; 8 bases are shared with TRBD1. V trimming: 5 bases; J trimming: 7 bases; junction bases outside the gene matches: 7. This CDR3 comprises 15 residues. The germline V gene has CDR1 MGHDK and CDR2 SYGVNS. CDR3 protein: CASSQPTGENSPLHF. In nucleotides, the CDR3 is TGTGCCAGCAGTCAGCCGACAGGGGAGAATTCACCCCTCCACTTT.

The chain combines TRBV28 with TRBJ2-3; D may be TRBD1 (6 bases). Trimming took off 2 bases at V and 5 bases at J, with 11 bases between the two ends. This CDR3 region has 14 residues. Germline CDR1 and CDR2: MDHEN and SYDVKM. The DNA of the CDR3 is TGTGCCAGCAGTTTACGGACAGCAGTAGATACGCAGTATTTT. It codes for CASSLRTAVDTQYF.

This chain joins TRBV5-1 and TRBJ2-3, with TRBD2 as a possible D gene (5 bases). Germline values: CDR1 SGHRS, CDR2 YFSETQ. This CDR3 is 14 amino acids long. The germline V and J ends were trimmed by 3 bases and 0 bases, with 8 bases remaining between them. The CDR3 loop reads CASSYQRSTDTQYF. In DNA, the CDR3 is TGCGCCAGCAGCTACCAGCGGAGCACAGATACGCAGTATTTT.

The V gene is TRBV11-3, the J gene TRBJ2-7; 12 positions agree with TRBD2. The trim removed 5 bases at V and 6 bases at J, leaving 5 bases unmatched. This CDR3 is built from 14 residues. Germline V gives CDR1 SGHNT, CDR2 YENEEA. The CDR3 sequence is CASSPGLAGSEQYF. For the CDR3, the DNA is TGTGCCAGCAGCCCCGGACTAGCGGGATCCGAGCAGTACTTC. The complete variable domain, with remaining parts taken from reference TRBV11-3 and TRBJ2-7, reads EAGVVQSPRYKIIEKKQPVAFWCNPISGHNTLYWYLQNLGQGPELLIRYENEEAVDDSQLPKDRFSAERLKGVDSTLKIQPAELGDSAVYLCASSPGLAGSEQYFGPGTRLTVT.

This clone turned up a few times. CDR3 sequence (DNA): TGTGCCAGCAGTGAACAGGGTCGGACACACGATACGCAGTATTTT. This encodes CASSEQGRTHDTQYF. The rearrangement joins TRBV2 to TRBJ2-3; D perhaps matches TRBD1 (5 bases). The V gene lost 2 bases and the J gene lost 6 bases, with 15 bases spanning the gap. This CDR3 is built from 15 residues. Germline loops: CDR1 SNHLY, CDR2 FYNNEI.

This chain joins TRBV7-9 and TRBJ2-7; weak D call: TRBD1 (6 bases). V lost 0 bases to trimming and J lost 2 bases, with 11 bases between them. The CDR3 runs 15 residues. Germline CDR1 SEHNR, CDR2 FQNEAQ (reference sequence). Here the CDR3 reads CASSLAGGPTYEQYF. The DNA for the CDR3 is TGTGCCAGCAGCTTAGCTGGGGGCCCCACCTACGAGCAGTACTTC.

The J gene is TRBJ2-7, the V gene TRBV9; TRBD1 might be the D (5 bases). Trimming removed 1 base from V and 2 bases from J, with 10 bases in between. The CDR3 consists of 14 residues. CDR1 is SGDLS and CDR2 is YYNGEE in the germline V gene. In nucleotides, the CDR3 is TGTGCCAGCAGCGTACTAGGGGATGCCTACGAGCAGTACTTC. As protein: CASSVLGDAYEQYF.

The chain uses TRBV6-4 and TRBJ2-7; 15 positions match TRBD2. Per the germline V gene, CDR1 is MRHNA and CDR2 is SNTAGT. CDR3 length: 17 residues. The V gene end was trimmed by 8 bases and the J gene end by 0 bases; junction bases not matched to a gene: 8. This chain's CDR3 is CASYPGLAGGSSYEQYF. The DNA of the CDR3 is TGTGCCAGCTACCCGGGACTAGCGGGGGGAAGCTCCTACGAGCAGTACTTC.

The chain links TRBV10-3 to TRBJ2-7, with 9 bases lining up with TRBD1. Germline V gene lookup returns CDR1 ENHRY and CDR2 SYGVKD. Losses at the gene ends were 4 bases for V and 0 bases for J; bases not matched to a gene: 4. CDR3 length: 15 amino acids. The CDR3 region is CAISGGQGLSYEQYF. Written as DNA, the CDR3 is TGTGCCATCAGTGGGGGACAGGGCCTCTCCTACGAGCAGTACTTC.

The genes are TRBV6-2 or TRBV6-3 and TRBJ2-7; 8 bases are shared with TRBD2. This CDR3 contains 18 residues. Germline CDR1 reads MNHEY; CDR2 reads SVGEGT. The V segment lost 5 bases and the J segment 5 bases; nucleotides outside the gene matches: 20. The CDR3 sequence is CASSRLFELSGRDNEQYF. CDR3 coding DNA: TGTGCCAGCAGTCGCCTATTCGAACTCAGCGGGAGAGACAACGAGCAGTACTTC.

The CDR3 spells CASSWGGEDTQYF. CDR3 nucleotides: TGTGCCAGCAGTTGGGGAGGGGAGGATACGCAGTATTTT. V usage is TRBV5-6 and J usage is TRBJ2-3; 7 bases match TRBD2. This CDR3 has 13 amino acids. Trimming took 5 bases from V and 6 from J; bases not matched to a gene: 6. Germline V lookup: CDR1 SGHDT, CDR2 YYEEEE.

The chain has TRBV5-1 and TRBJ1-1, with 9 positions matching TRBD1. CDR3 length: 16 residues. V was pared by 3 bases and J by 9 bases, with 15 bases of the junction left unmatched. The germline gives CDR1 SGHRS, CDR2 YFSETQ. The CDR3 reads CASSWGQGVVGLKAFF. The DNA for the CDR3 is TGCGCCAGCAGCTGGGGACAGGGTGTGGTTGGCTTGAAAGCTTTCTTT.

The rearrangement uses TRBV7-2 and TRBJ2-7; D might be TRBD1 (5 bases). Trimming removed 5 bases at V and 2 bases at J, with 16 bases between. CDR3 size: 15 residues. In germline, CDR1 is SGHTA, CDR2 FQGNSA. CDR3 sequence reads: CASSPVRGAAYEQYF. The CDR3 DNA reads as TGTGCCAGCAGCCCCGTTAGGGGCGCGGCCTACGAGCAGTACTTC.

The chain employs TRBV7-2 and TRBJ2-7, with D perhaps TRBD2 (7 bases). V was shortened by 1 base and J by 5 bases, with 12 bases between the two germline ends. Per the germline V gene, CDR1 is SGHTA and CDR2 is FQGNSA. The CDR3 has 14 amino acids. This CDR3 reads CASSLVRGPDEQYF. Here the CDR3 DNA reads TGTGCCAGCAGCTTAGTGCGGGGGCCAGACGAGCAGTACTTC.

V gene TRBV19 combines with J gene TRBJ2-7; 16 nucleotides agree with TRBD2. The V and J ends lost 6 bases and 6 bases, in that order; junction bases with no gene match: 11. This CDR3 is 17 amino acids long. Germline lookup yields CDR1 LNHDA and CDR2 SQIVND (reference sequence). The CDR3 nucleotides read TGTGCCAGTAGCGACAGGGGGACTAGCGGGAGGGCCATCGAGCAGTACTTC. Its protein product is CASSDRGTSGRAIEQYF.